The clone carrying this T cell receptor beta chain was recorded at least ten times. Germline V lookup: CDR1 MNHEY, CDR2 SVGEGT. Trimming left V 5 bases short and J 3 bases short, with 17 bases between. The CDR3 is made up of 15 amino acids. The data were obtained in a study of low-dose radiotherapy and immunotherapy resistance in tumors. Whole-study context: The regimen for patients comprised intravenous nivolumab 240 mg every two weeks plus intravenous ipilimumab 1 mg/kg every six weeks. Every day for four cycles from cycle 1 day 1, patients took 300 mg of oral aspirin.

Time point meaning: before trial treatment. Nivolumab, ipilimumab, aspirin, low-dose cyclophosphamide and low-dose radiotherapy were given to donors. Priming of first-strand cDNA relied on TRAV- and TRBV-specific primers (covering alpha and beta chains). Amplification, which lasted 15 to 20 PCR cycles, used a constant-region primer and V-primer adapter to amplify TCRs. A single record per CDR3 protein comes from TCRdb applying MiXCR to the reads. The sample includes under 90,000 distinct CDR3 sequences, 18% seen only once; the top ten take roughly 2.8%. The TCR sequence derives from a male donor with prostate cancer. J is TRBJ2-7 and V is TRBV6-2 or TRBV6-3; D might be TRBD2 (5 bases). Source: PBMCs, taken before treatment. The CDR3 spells CASSTLSSGLYEQYF. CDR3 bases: TGTGCCAGCAGTACCTTGTCCAGCGGCCTCTACGAGCAGTACTTC.